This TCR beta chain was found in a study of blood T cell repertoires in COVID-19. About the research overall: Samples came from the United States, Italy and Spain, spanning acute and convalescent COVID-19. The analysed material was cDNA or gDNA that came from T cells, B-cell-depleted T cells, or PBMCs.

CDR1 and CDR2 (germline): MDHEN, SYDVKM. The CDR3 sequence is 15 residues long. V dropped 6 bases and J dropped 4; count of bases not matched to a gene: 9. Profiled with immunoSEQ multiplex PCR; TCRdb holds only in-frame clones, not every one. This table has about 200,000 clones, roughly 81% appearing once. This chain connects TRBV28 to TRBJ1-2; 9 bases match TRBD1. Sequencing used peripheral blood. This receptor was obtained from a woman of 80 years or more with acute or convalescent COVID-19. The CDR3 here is CASSPGQGLAYGYTF. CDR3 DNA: TGTGCCAGCAGCCCGGGACAGGGCTTGGCCTATGGCTACACCTTC.